The 20 T cell receptor beta chains below all came from one sample that was sequenced in a study of molecular identifiers for immune sequencing clone quantification. TCRdb reanalysed the PCR reads using MiXCR and keeps one entry per CDR3 protein. The sample shows approximately 90,000 distinct CDR3 sequences, roughly 24% of them seen only once. Material: naive CD8+ T cells from blood, with Jurkat cell RNA spiked in. The subset is: FACS-sorted CD8+CD4-CCR7+CD45RA+ naive T cells. The receptors shown here come from a human donor in good health. Some libraries in this study had Jurkat cell RNA spiked in.

The sample holds many counts of this clonotype. The rearrangement joins TRBV12-3 or TRBV12-4 to TRBJ1-2; D call uncertain. The germline V and J ends were trimmed by 5 bases and 2 bases, with 12 bases remaining between them. The CDR3 is made up of 14 amino acids. CDR3 region: CASSTRIDNYGYTF. The CDR3 DNA reads TGTGCCAGCAGTACAAGAATCGACAACTATGGCTACACCTTC.

This clonotype was observed a handful of times. V gene TRBV2 combines with J gene TRBJ2-1, with 9 positions matching TRBD2. With V trimmed by 2 bases and J by 3 bases, 2 bases remained unmatched. The CDR3 has 15 amino acids. CDR1 and CDR2 from the germline V gene are SNHLY and FYNNEI. CDR3 region: CASSELAGLYNEQFF. CDR3 DNA: TGTGCCAGCAGTGAACTAGCGGGACTCTACAATGAGCAGTTCTTC.

This clonotype was counted between two and nine times. This chain links TRBV11-2 with TRBJ1-1, with D perhaps TRBD1 (5 bases). Per the germline V gene, CDR1 is SGHAT and CDR2 is FQNNGV. The V end lost 4 bases, the J end lost 6 bases, and 15 bases lay between the germline ends. There are 14 residues in the CDR3. The CDR3 reads CASSSGTARAEAFF. The CDR3 DNA reads as TGTGCCAGCAGCTCGGGGACCGCGAGGGCTGAAGCTTTCTTT.

Worth noting for this clonotype: A much more abundant neighbour one base away suggests this may be a read error. This chain joins TRBV9 and TRBJ2-3; D not certain. Trimming took off 3 bases at V and 4 bases at J, with 12 bases between the two ends. CDR1 and CDR2 from the germline V gene are SGDLS and YYNGEE. This CDR3 region has 14 residues. The CDR3 reads CASSAPTSSDTQYF. CDR3 bases: TGTGCCAGCAGCGCCCCGACCAGCTCAGATACGCAGTATTTT. Full variable domain (missing parts from reference TRBV9 and TRBJ2-3): DSGVTQTPKHLITATGQRVTLRCSPRSGDLSVYWYQQSLDQGLQFLIQYYNGEERAKGNILERFSAQQFPDLHSELNLSSLELGDSALYFCASSAPTSSDTQYFGPGTRLTVL.

The chain is built from TRBV12-3 or TRBV12-4 and TRBJ1-6; no clear D. V was cut by 6 bases and J by 8 bases, with 20 bases left in between. The CDR3 is made up of 16 amino acids. CDR3 bases: TGTGCCAGCAGAAAATCCGGAGGTGGTAGCGATTCACCCCTCCACTTT. It yields the protein CASRKSGGGSDSPLHF.

Worth noting for this clonotype: Possible read error: a much larger clone is one base away. The chain uses TRBV13 and TRBJ1-1; D not certain. CDR3 length: 13 amino acids. Germline CDR1 reads PRHDT; CDR2 reads FYEKMQ (reference sequence). The CDR3 region has the DNA TGTGCCTGCAGCCTTGGAGGTAGGACTGAAGCTTTCTTT. Amino acid sequence: CACSLGGRTEAFF. The full variable domain, in which reference TRBV13 and TRBJ1-1 provide the parts outside the CDR3, is AAGVIQSPRHLIKEKRETATLKCYPIPRHDTVYWYQQGPGQDPQFLISFYEKMQSDKGSIPDRFSAQQFSDYHSELNMSSLELGDSALYFCACSLGGRTEAFFGQGTRLTVV.

The chain has TRBV7-9 and TRBJ2-7, with D perhaps TRBD1 (6 bases). CDR3 size: 16 residues. Germline-derived CDR1 and CDR2 are SEHNR and FQNEAQ (reference sequence). V was pared by 4 bases and J by 0 bases, with 16 bases between. This CDR3 is CASSSTSRGISYEQYF. The CDR3 DNA is TGTGCCAGCAGCTCGACAAGCAGGGGTATCTCCTACGAGCAGTACTTC.

This clonotype was counted many times. J is TRBJ2-3 and V is TRBV4-1, with 8 bases that match TRBD1. The germline V gene has CDR1 MGHRA and CDR2 YSYEKL. Trimming took 4 bases from V and 1 from J; bases not matched to a gene: 10. The CDR3 loop spans 17 amino acids. The CDR3 here is CASSLQGASLGTDTQYF. In nucleotides, the CDR3 is TGCGCCAGCAGCCTTCAGGGGGCTAGCCTTGGCACAGATACGCAGTATTTT.

This clonotype was counted a few times. One end of the junction varies from germline; a read error may be responsible. The rearrangement joins TRBV20-1 to TRBJ1-5; D possibly corresponds to TRBD1 (5 bases). Germline V lookup: CDR1 DFQATT, CDR2 SNEGSKA (reference sequence). The length of the CDR3 is 15 residues. The CDR3 here is CGAPISGGVNQPQHF. Written as DNA, the CDR3 is TGCGGTGCTCCGATTTCGGGGGGGGTTAATCAGCCCCAGCATTTT.

This clonotype was counted ten times or more. The chain joins TRBV6-5 to TRBJ1-1, with 7 bases identical to TRBD1. CDR1 is MNHEY and CDR2 is SVGAGI in the germline V gene. After removal of 6 bases from V and 0 bases from J, the junction contained 4 bases not matched to a gene. This CDR3 is 14 amino acids long. The CDR3 loop reads CASRTGDLNTEAFF. In nucleotides, the CDR3 is TGTGCCAGCAGAACAGGGGACTTGAACACTGAAGCTTTCTTT.

This clonotype was seen only a few times. The chain carries TRBV12-3 or TRBV12-4 and TRBJ1-6, with a weak D call TRBD1 (6 bases). The CDR3 consists of 14 residues. The V gene lost 7 bases and the J gene lost 8 bases, with 15 bases spanning the gap. The CDR3 here is CASTTSDSYSPLHF. Written as DNA, the CDR3 is TGTGCCAGCACGACCTCGGACAGCTATTCACCCCTCCACTTT.

This clonotype was seen at least ten times. This sequence joins TRBV6-5 and TRBJ2-7; 7 nucleotides line up with TRBD1. Trimming removed 6 bases from V and 2 bases from J; junction bases left unmatched: 7. From germline, CDR1 is MNHEY and CDR2 SVGAGI. The CDR3 covers 14 residues. The CDR3 nucleotides read TGTGCCAGCAGCCGGGACAGCCTCGCCTACGAGCAGTACTTC. Translation gives CASSRDSLAYEQYF.

V is TRBV2 and J is TRBJ1-5, with TRBD1 matching 8 bases. The CDR3 spans 14 residues. J was trimmed by 6 bases and V by 3 bases; bases with no gene match: 4. Germline V gives CDR1 SNHLY, CDR2 FYNNEI. CDR3 loop: CASSDRQGSQPQHF. The CDR3 bases are TGTGCCAGCAGTGATAGACAGGGGTCTCAGCCCCAGCATTTT.

A few counts support this clonotype. The rearrangement links TRBV9 to TRBJ2-3, with 8 positions matching TRBD2. The V and J ends lost 0 bases and 0 bases, in that order; junction bases with no gene match: 6. Germline V gene sequence: CDR1 SGDLS, CDR2 YYNGEE. There are 17 residues in the CDR3. CDR3 DNA: TGTGCCAGCAGCGTAGAGGCGGGGGGCAGTAGCACAGATACGCAGTATTTT. Its translation is CASSVEAGGSSTDTQYF.

The V and J genes are TRBV29-1 and TRBJ2-7, with 8 bases that match TRBD2. Germline-derived CDR1 and CDR2 are SQVTM and ANQGSEA. V was pared by 5 bases and J by 6 bases, with 6 bases of the junction left unmatched. The CDR3 loop spans 12 amino acids. The CDR3 region is CSVRGGGCEQYF. The CDR3 DNA is TGCAGCGTTCGGGGGGGTGGCTGCGAGCAGTACTTC.

The rearrangement joins TRBV27 to TRBJ1-1; D is perhaps TRBD1 (6 bases). This CDR3 has 15 residues. CDR1 and CDR2 from the germline V gene are MNHEY and SMNVEV (reference sequence). The V and J ends lost 6 bases and 1 base respectively, with 15 bases between them. CDR3 sequence: CASRALPGQNTEAFF. The CDR3 DNA follows: TGTGCCAGCAGGGCACTCCCGGGACAGAACACTGAAGCTTTCTTT.

In its sample, this clonotype was seen a few times. The rearrangement uses TRBV27 and TRBJ2-3; perhaps TRBD1 as D (5 bases). This CDR3 spans 14 amino acids. V was cut by 7 bases and J by 0 bases, with 11 bases left in between. Germline lookup yields CDR1 MNHEY and CDR2 SMNVEV (reference sequence). The CDR3 DNA is TGTGCCAGCAAATGGGGCACTAGCACAGATACGCAGTATTTT. Translated: CASKWGTSTDTQYF.

On this clonotype itself: Given the absence of the conserved phenylalanine or tryptophan at the CDR3 end, a read error is likely. The chain is built from TRBV27 and TRBJ2-7; TRBD2 aligns across 11 bases. With V trimmed by 7 bases and J by 6 bases, 8 bases remained unmatched. Germline V gives CDR1 MNHEY, CDR2 SMNVEV (reference sequence). The CDR3 contains 14 residues. This CDR3 is CASNQLAGEGEQYI. The DNA for the CDR3 is TGTGCCAGCAATCAACTAGCGGGAGAGGGCGAGCAGTACATC.

The chain is built from TRBV4-3 and TRBJ1-1; 9 nucleotides line up with TRBD1. The ends lost 6 bases at V and 2 bases at J; junction bases unmatched: 10. CDR1 and CDR2 from the germline V gene are LGHNA and YSLEER. This CDR3 is 16 amino acids long. CDR3: CASSPVTGGLNTEAFF. The CDR3 bases are TGCGCCAGCAGTCCCGTGACAGGGGGGTTAAACACTGAAGCTTTCTTT.

The count of this clonotype is one. This sequence may be a read error, since a much larger clone differs from it by one base. The chain has TRBV20-1 and TRBJ2-3; 8 bases align to TRBD2. V lost 1 base, J lost 5 bases, and 5 bases stayed unmatched. This CDR3 has 14 amino acids. Germline lookup yields CDR1 DFQATT and CDR2 SNEGSKA (reference sequence). The CDR3 coding sequence is TGCAGTGCTAGAGTGGGACTAGTACTAGATACGCAGTATTTT. The encoded protein is CSARVGLVLDTQYF.